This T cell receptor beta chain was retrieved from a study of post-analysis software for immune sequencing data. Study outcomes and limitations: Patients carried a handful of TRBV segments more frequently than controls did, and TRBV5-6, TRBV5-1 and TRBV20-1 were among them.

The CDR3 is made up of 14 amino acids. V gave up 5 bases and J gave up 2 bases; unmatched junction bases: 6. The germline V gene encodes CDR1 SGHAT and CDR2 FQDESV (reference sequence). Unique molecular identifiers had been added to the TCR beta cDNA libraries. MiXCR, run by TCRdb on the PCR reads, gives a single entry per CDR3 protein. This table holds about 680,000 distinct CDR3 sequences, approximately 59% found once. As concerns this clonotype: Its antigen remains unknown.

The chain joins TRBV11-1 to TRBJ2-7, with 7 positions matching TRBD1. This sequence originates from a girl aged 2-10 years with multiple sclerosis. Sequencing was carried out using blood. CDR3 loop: CASSLDRATYEQYF. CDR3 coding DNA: TGTGCCAGCAGCCTCGACAGGGCCACCTACGAGCAGTACTTC.